The rows below give T cell receptor beta chains drawn from one sample of a study of vaccination and CD4 T cells after COVID-19. No antigens are known for them. TCRdb processed the PCR reads anew with MiXCR; each CDR3 protein has one entry. This sample has 20,000 or so distinct CDR3 sequences, with roughly 37% found just once. The sample was CD4+ T cells from blood, cultured in vitro, taken before SARS-CoV-2 vaccination. These receptor sequences come from a human donor who received a COVID-19 vaccine. The CDR3 runs from the conserved cysteine through the conserved F or W. A D gene is named only where the DNA matches it firmly. Rows may omit the clone size; those that give it use once, few, many or a size class.

>few|TRBJ1-6|TRBV7-2|14|.
TGTGCCAGCAGCTCCGACGGTTATAATTCACCCCTCCACTTT
CASSSDGYNSPLHF
>.|TRBJ1-6|TRBV27|15|.
TGTGCCAGCAGTCTAGCCGGACAGTATAATTCACCCCTCCACTTT
CASSLAGQYNSPLHF
>.|TRBJ1-1|TRBV6-1|14|.
TGTGCCACGGGACGGACAATAGGGAACACTGAAGCTTTCTTT
CATGRTIGNTEAFF
>.|TRBJ1-2|TRBV12-3/TRBV12-4|14|TRBD1
TGTGCCAGCAGTCTCCAGGGGGCCTACTATGGCTACACCTTC
CASSLQGAYYGYTF
>.|TRBJ2-7|TRBV7-9|15|.
TGTGCCAGCAGCACCCGGGACGATTCGCTCTACGAGCAGTACTTC
CASSTRDDSLYEQYF
>few|TRBJ2-2|TRBV7-2|15|.
TGTGCCAGCAGCTTATTACAGGGAGGGATCGGGGAGCTGTTTTTT
CASSLLQGGIGELFF
>few|TRBJ2-6|TRBV7-9|19|.
TGTGCCAGCAGCTTGGGGATTCGAGGGGTCGCCTCTGGGGCCAACGTCCTGACTTTC
CASSLGIRGVASGANVLTF
>.|TRBJ2-6|TRBV9|17|.
TGTGCCAGCAGCGTAGGTATGGGTGGTGCTGGGGCCAACGTCCTGACTTTC
CASSVGMGGAGANVLTF
>.|TRBJ2-3|TRBV6-1|13|.
TGTGCCAGCAGTCCCGAGGGAAGAGATACGCAGTATTTT
CASSPEGRDTQYF
>.|TRBJ2-3|TRBV6-5|16|.
TGTGCCAGCAGTTACTCGACAGCTAGCGGCACAGATACGCAGTATTTT
CASSYSTASGTDTQYF
>few|TRBJ1-1|TRBV30|13|.
TGTGCCTGGAGCCGACAGAGGAACACTGAAGCTTTCTTT
CAWSRQRNTEAFF
>.|TRBJ2-3|TRBV18|14|.
TGTGCCAGCTCATCGGTAAAGGGCACAGATACGCAGTATTTT
CASSSVKGTDTQYF
>few|TRBJ1-6|TRBV11-2|18|.
TGTGCCAGCAGCTTACGGGGGGGGAAAGGTTCCTATAATTCACCCCTCCACTTT
CASSLRGGKGSYNSPLHF
>.|TRBJ2-2|TRBV19|12|.
TGTGCCAGTAGTACAGGGGCCGGGGAGCTGTTTTTT
CASSTGAGELFF
>few|TRBJ1-1|TRBV7-2|15|.
TGTGCCAGCAGTGCCAGGGGAAACATGAACACTGAAGCTTTCTTT
CASSARGNMNTEAFF
>few|TRBJ2-7|TRBV10-3|15|.
TGTGCCATCAGTGAGTCGACACACTTGGGCTACGAGCAGTACTTC
CAISESTHLGYEQYF
>.|TRBJ2-1|TRBV7-8|14|.
TGTGCCAGCAGCGCCCGTATCAACGACAATGAGCAGTTCTTC
CASSARINDNEQFF
>few|TRBJ2-5|TRBV5-1|17|TRBD2
TGCGCCAGCAGCTTGGGGGGCACTAGCGGGGGTCAAGAGACCCAGTACTTC
CASSLGGTSGGQETQYF
>.|TRBJ2-3|TRBV20-1|14|.
TGCAGTGCGACCCGGCAGCCAGGAGGAGATACGCAGTATTTT
CSATRQPGGDTQYF